This is a list of T cell receptor beta chains from one sample in a study of lymphopenia after photon versus proton radiotherapy. Using immunoSEQ multiplex PCR, the repertoire was profiled, and TCRdb retains in-frame clones only, with some absent. This sample has more than 30,000 clones, with about 85% found just once. The sequences come from peripheral blood, collected from a patient treated with photon-based radiotherapy. These TCRs come from a man aged 45-65 years with gastric cancer. The CDR3 runs from the conserved cysteine through the conserved F or W. Fields, in order: V gene, clone size, CDR3 length, D gene, J gene, CDR3 DNA, CDR3 protein. D genes are given only for firm matches. Rows may omit the clone size; those that give it use once, few, many or a size class.

v_call: TRBV13; clone_size: few; cdr3_length: 14; d_call: .; j_call: TRBJ1-3; cdr3_nt: TGTGCCAGCAGCCCCTGGGAGACTGGAAACACCATATATTTT; cdr3_aa: CASSPWETGNTIYF
v_call: TRBV7-2; clone_size: .; cdr3_length: 15; d_call: .; j_call: TRBJ1-5; cdr3_nt: TGTGCCAGCAGCGCCCAGACCCTTAGCAATCAGCCCCAGCATTTT; cdr3_aa: CASSAQTLSNQPQHF
v_call: TRBV18; clone_size: .; cdr3_length: 17; d_call: TRBD2; j_call: TRBJ2-3; cdr3_nt: TGTGCCAGCTCACCACCCGGACTAGCGGGGGGCACAGATACGCAGTATTTT; cdr3_aa: CASSPPGLAGGTDTQYF
v_call: TRBV18; clone_size: .; cdr3_length: 14; d_call: .; j_call: TRBJ1-4; cdr3_nt: TGTGCCAGCTCACCAGATGCAACTAATGAAAAACTGTTTTTT; cdr3_aa: CASSPDATNEKLFF
v_call: TRBV19; clone_size: .; cdr3_length: 15; d_call: TRBD2; j_call: TRBJ2-5; cdr3_nt: TGTGCCAGTAGTATACCCGGGACTACGCAAGAGACCCAGTACTTC; cdr3_aa: CASSIPGTTQETQYF
v_call: TRBV19; clone_size: once; cdr3_length: 14; d_call: TRBD1; j_call: TRBJ1-1; cdr3_nt: TGTGCCAGTTCATCGGACAGGGTCGGCACTGAAGCTTTCTTT; cdr3_aa: CASSSDRVGTEAFF
v_call: TRBV5-4; clone_size: .; cdr3_length: 14; d_call: TRBD1; j_call: TRBJ1-1; cdr3_nt: TGTGCCAGCAGCCCAGGGGGCTTCGACACTGAAGCTTTCTTT; cdr3_aa: CASSPGGFDTEAFF
v_call: TRBV18; clone_size: .; cdr3_length: 12; d_call: .; j_call: TRBJ2-5; cdr3_nt: TGTGCCAGCTCCCCTCCTCAAGAGACCCAGTACTTC; cdr3_aa: CASSPPQETQYF
v_call: TRBV29-1; clone_size: .; cdr3_length: 11; d_call: .; j_call: TRBJ2-3; cdr3_nt: TGCAGCGTTCAACTAGCATACACGCAGTATTTT; cdr3_aa: CSVQLAYTQYF
v_call: TRBV5-8; clone_size: once; cdr3_length: 15; d_call: TRBD1; j_call: TRBJ2-2; cdr3_nt: TGTGCCAGCAGCTTAGGCAGGGGGCGAAGCGGGGAGCTGTTTTTT; cdr3_aa: CASSLGRGRSGELFF
v_call: TRBV5-1; clone_size: .; cdr3_length: 12; d_call: .; j_call: TRBJ2-5; cdr3_nt: TGCGCCAGCAGCGAACACCATGAGACCCAGTACTTC; cdr3_aa: CASSEHHETQYF
v_call: TRBV6-5; clone_size: .; cdr3_length: 11; d_call: .; j_call: TRBJ1-2; cdr3_nt: TGTGCCAGCAGGGGGGTGGGTGGCTACACCTTC; cdr3_aa: CASRGVGGYTF
v_call: TRBV5-4; clone_size: .; cdr3_length: 13; d_call: .; j_call: TRBJ1-2; cdr3_nt: TGTGCCAGCAGTCACCGGGACGGCTATGGCTACACCTTC; cdr3_aa: CASSHRDGYGYTF
v_call: TRBV27; clone_size: .; cdr3_length: 15; d_call: TRBD1; j_call: TRBJ2-7; cdr3_nt: TGTGCCAGCAGTTTAGGTCAGGGGGAAACCTACGAGCAGTACTTC; cdr3_aa: CASSLGQGETYEQYF
v_call: TRBV7-9; clone_size: .; cdr3_length: 16; d_call: TRBD2; j_call: TRBJ2-7; cdr3_nt: TGTGCCAGCAGCTTTCCAGAGACTAGCGGGTCCTACGAGCAGTACTTC; cdr3_aa: CASSFPETSGSYEQYF
v_call: TRBV7-6; clone_size: .; cdr3_length: 14; d_call: .; j_call: TRBJ2-1; cdr3_nt: TGTGCCAGCAGCTTACTCGGCCGGTACAATGAGCAGTTCTTC; cdr3_aa: CASSLLGRYNEQFF
v_call: TRBV19; clone_size: .; cdr3_length: 14; d_call: .; j_call: TRBJ1-1; cdr3_nt: TGTGCCAGTAGTAACAGGGTAACTTTAAGCCAAGCTTTCTTT; cdr3_aa: CASSNRVTLSQAFF
v_call: TRBV29-1; clone_size: once; cdr3_length: 12; d_call: .; j_call: TRBJ2-5; cdr3_nt: TGCAGCGTTGACTTGGGAGTAGAGACCCAGTACTTC; cdr3_aa: CSVDLGVETQYF
v_call: TRBV14; clone_size: once; cdr3_length: 13; d_call: TRBD1; j_call: TRBJ1-2; cdr3_nt: TGTGCCAGCAGCCGGGACAGTGTATATGGCTACACCTTC; cdr3_aa: CASSRDSVYGYTF
v_call: TRBV7-3; clone_size: .; cdr3_length: 14; d_call: TRBD1; j_call: TRBJ2-1; cdr3_nt: TGTGCCAGCAGCCCAACGGGACAGGGAGGCGAGCAGTTCTTC; cdr3_aa: CASSPTGQGGEQFF
v_call: TRBV4-2; clone_size: .; cdr3_length: 15; d_call: .; j_call: TRBJ1-3; cdr3_nt: TGTGCCAGCAGCCAAGATCCCGGCTCTGGAAACACCATATATTTT; cdr3_aa: CASSQDPGSGNTIYF
v_call: TRBV19; clone_size: .; cdr3_length: 18; d_call: TRBD2; j_call: TRBJ2-5; cdr3_nt: TGTGCCAGTAGTTTGGCAGGACTAGCGGGAGGGCGGATCGAGACCCAGTACTTC; cdr3_aa: CASSLAGLAGGRIETQYF
v_call: TRBV6-4; clone_size: .; cdr3_length: 14; d_call: .; j_call: TRBJ2-3; cdr3_nt: TGTGCCAGCAGTGATTTGCCTTACACAGATACGCAGTATTTT; cdr3_aa: CASSDLPYTDTQYF
v_call: TRBV19; clone_size: .; cdr3_length: 12; d_call: .; j_call: TRBJ1-1; cdr3_nt: TGTGCCAGTAGCGGAGTGAACACTGAAGCTTTCTTT; cdr3_aa: CASSGVNTEAFF
v_call: TRBV6-5; clone_size: .; cdr3_length: 14; d_call: TRBD2; j_call: TRBJ2-7; cdr3_nt: TGTGCCAGCAGAAGCGGGACTAGCTTGGACGAGCAGTACTTC; cdr3_aa: CASRSGTSLDEQYF
v_call: TRBV15; clone_size: .; cdr3_length: 15; d_call: .; j_call: TRBJ2-3; cdr3_nt: TGTGCCACCAGCAGGGGTGACGGGGTAACAGATACGCAGTATTTT; cdr3_aa: CATSRGDGVTDTQYF
v_call: TRBV19; clone_size: .; cdr3_length: 13; d_call: TRBD1; j_call: TRBJ1-1; cdr3_nt: TGTGCCAGTAGTGACAGGGAGGGCACTGAAGCTTTCTTT; cdr3_aa: CASSDREGTEAFF
v_call: TRBV7-8; clone_size: once; cdr3_length: 13; d_call: .; j_call: TRBJ2-1; cdr3_nt: TGTGCCAGCAGCTTAGTGGCCGTGAATGAGCAGTTCTTC; cdr3_aa: CASSLVAVNEQFF
v_call: TRBV11-3; clone_size: .; cdr3_length: 15; d_call: .; j_call: TRBJ2-1; cdr3_nt: TGTGCCAGCAGCGGCGGGCATAGCTCCTACAATGAGCAGTTCTTC; cdr3_aa: CASSGGHSSYNEQFF
v_call: TRBV5-6; clone_size: few; cdr3_length: 16; d_call: TRBD2; j_call: TRBJ2-3; cdr3_nt: TGTGCCAGCAGCTTGGAGCTAGCGGGAAGCACAGATACGCAGTATTTT; cdr3_aa: CASSLELAGSTDTQYF
v_call: TRBV10-3; clone_size: few; cdr3_length: 18; d_call: TRBD2; j_call: TRBJ2-1; cdr3_nt: TGTGCCATCAGTGAGGGGACTAGCGGGGAGAGCTCCTACAATGAGCAGTTCTTC; cdr3_aa: CAISEGTSGESSYNEQFF
v_call: TRBV28; clone_size: .; cdr3_length: 16; d_call: .; j_call: TRBJ1-6; cdr3_nt: TGTGCCAGCAGTGGTAGACAACCCTGGGGAAATTCACCCCTCCACTTT; cdr3_aa: CASSGRQPWGNSPLHF
v_call: TRBV5-6; clone_size: .; cdr3_length: 12; d_call: .; j_call: TRBJ2-7; cdr3_nt: TGTGCCAGCAGCTTAGGTCCCGACGAGCAGTACTTC; cdr3_aa: CASSLGPDEQYF
v_call: TRBV6-6; clone_size: .; cdr3_length: 13; d_call: .; j_call: TRBJ2-3; cdr3_nt: TGTGCCAGCAGTTACACCCCCCGAAATACGCAGTATTTT; cdr3_aa: CASSYTPRNTQYF
v_call: TRBV5-1; clone_size: .; cdr3_length: 15; d_call: .; j_call: TRBJ1-1; cdr3_nt: TGCGCCAGCAGCTTGGGGAGGAGGTGGAACACTGAAGCTTTCTTT; cdr3_aa: CASSLGRRWNTEAFF
v_call: TRBV5-4; clone_size: .; cdr3_length: 13; d_call: .; j_call: TRBJ1-2; cdr3_nt: TGTGCCAGCAGCTTGGGACCCGCCGGGGGCTACACCTTC; cdr3_aa: CASSLGPAGGYTF
v_call: TRBV7-8; clone_size: .; cdr3_length: 16; d_call: .; j_call: TRBJ1-3; cdr3_nt: TGTGCCAGCAGCTTAGACGTTGGGCCGAGAACCGTCACCATATATTTT; cdr3_aa: CASSLDVGPRTVTIYF
v_call: TRBV6-1; clone_size: .; cdr3_length: 15; d_call: .; j_call: TRBJ2-5; cdr3_nt: TGTGCCAGCAGTGGGACGGACAGACTCCAAGAGACCCAGTACTTC; cdr3_aa: CASSGTDRLQETQYF
v_call: TRBV15; clone_size: .; cdr3_length: 14; d_call: TRBD2; j_call: TRBJ2-1; cdr3_nt: TGTGCCACCAGTCCAGGGACTAGCGGGAGTGAGCAGTTCTTC; cdr3_aa: CATSPGTSGSEQFF
v_call: TRBV13; clone_size: .; cdr3_length: 16; d_call: .; j_call: TRBJ2-7; cdr3_nt: TGTGCCAGCAGCTTAGGCCTGGGACGGAAGGACTACGAGCAGTACTTC; cdr3_aa: CASSLGLGRKDYEQYF